One T cell receptor beta chain is described in this entry. Its antigen is undetermined. Germline trimming cut 5 bases from V and 5 bases from J; bases unmatched to any gene: 7. This CDR3 has 15 residues. CDR1 is LNHDA and CDR2 is SQIVND in the germline V gene (reference sequence). With 60 Vbeta and 13 Jbeta primers, the PCR was carried out. Some clones are missing from TCRdb's copy, which holds only in-frame ones; the method was immunoSEQ multiplex PCR. The sample comprises some 200,000 clones, approximately 80% of which are singletons, and under 0.85% rests with the top ten. This entry belongs to a study of cytomegalovirus exposure and HLA in healthy donors. Study observations and caveats: The investigators catalogued 164 TCR beta chains as cytomegalovirus-associated. A later analysis linked a missense variant in DCLRE1C to the trimming of TCR beta V and J genes. A later analysis found that most CMV-associated TCR beta chains appeared HLA-restricted. Most subjects had HLA-A and HLA-B alleles reportedly predicted accurately by TCR beta sequences.

The sequence came from a boy aged 2 to 9 in good health and CMV-seronegative. The V gene is TRBV19, the J gene TRBJ1-5; 9 nucleotides agree with TRBD1. The sequenced sample was PBMCs. The CDR3 protein is CASSGGQGQDQPQHF. The CDR3 DNA sequence: TGTGCCAGTAGTGGGGGACAGGGCCAGGATCAGCCCCAGCATTTT.